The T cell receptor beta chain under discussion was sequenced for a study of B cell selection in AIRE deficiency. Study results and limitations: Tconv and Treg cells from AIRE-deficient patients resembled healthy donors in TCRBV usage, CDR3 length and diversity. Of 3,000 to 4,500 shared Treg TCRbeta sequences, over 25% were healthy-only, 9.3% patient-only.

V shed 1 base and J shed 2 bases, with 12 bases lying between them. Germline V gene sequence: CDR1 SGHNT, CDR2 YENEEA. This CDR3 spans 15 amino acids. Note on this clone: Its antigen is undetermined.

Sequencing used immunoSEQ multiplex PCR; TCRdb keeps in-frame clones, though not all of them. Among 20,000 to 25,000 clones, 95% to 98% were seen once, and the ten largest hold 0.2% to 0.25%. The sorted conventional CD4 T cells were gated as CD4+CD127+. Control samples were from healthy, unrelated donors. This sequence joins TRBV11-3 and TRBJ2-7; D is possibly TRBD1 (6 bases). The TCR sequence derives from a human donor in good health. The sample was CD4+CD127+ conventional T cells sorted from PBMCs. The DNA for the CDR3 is TGTGCCAGCAGCTTAGGGGCAGGGGCACCCTACGAGCAGTACTTC. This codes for CASSLGAGAPYEQYF.